The clone carrying this TCR beta chain was observed a single time. What it binds is not known. These data are taken from a study of T cell clones after liver transplantation. Overall study context: In this trial, immunosuppression withdrawal was attempted within 2 years of liver transplant. Patients counted as tolerant after at least one year off all immunosuppression, enzymes not exceeding twice normal. The study, taken as a whole, reports: Graft donor-reactive T cells possibly entered the graft instead of undergoing deletion.

The data were produced by immunoSEQ multiplex PCR, yet TCRdb's version contains in-frame clones alone and is incomplete. The sample comprises 85,000 to 130,000 clones, roughly four fifths of which are singletons, and roughly 0.9% rests with the top ten. CD3+CD4+ and CD3+CD8+ cells were FACS-sorted from thawed unstimulated PBMCs. This receptor was taken from a human donor who received a liver transplant. Sample: CD4+ T cells from blood, taken before liver transplant.

CDR3 bases: TGTGCCAGCTCAACCAGGGAGGATACGCAGTATTTT. As protein: CASSTREDTQYF. The V gene is TRBV18, the J gene TRBJ2-3; D possibly matches TRBD1 or TRBD2 (5 bases each). The ends were cut back, 5 bases at V and 6 bases at J, with 9 bases in the middle. CDR1 and CDR2 from the germline V gene are KGHSH and LQKENI. CDR3 length equals 12 residues.